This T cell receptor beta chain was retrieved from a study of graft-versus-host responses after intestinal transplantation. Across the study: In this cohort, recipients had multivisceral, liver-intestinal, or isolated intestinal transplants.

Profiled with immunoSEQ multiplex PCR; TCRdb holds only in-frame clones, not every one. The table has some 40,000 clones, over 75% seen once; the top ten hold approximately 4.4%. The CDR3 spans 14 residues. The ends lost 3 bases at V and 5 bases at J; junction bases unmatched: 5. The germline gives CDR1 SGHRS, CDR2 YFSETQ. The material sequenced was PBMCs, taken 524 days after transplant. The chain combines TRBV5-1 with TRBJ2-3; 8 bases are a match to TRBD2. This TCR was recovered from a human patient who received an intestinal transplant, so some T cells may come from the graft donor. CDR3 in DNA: TGCGCCAGCAGCTCCGGACTAGCCCAAGATACGCAGTATTTT. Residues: CASSSGLAQDTQYF.